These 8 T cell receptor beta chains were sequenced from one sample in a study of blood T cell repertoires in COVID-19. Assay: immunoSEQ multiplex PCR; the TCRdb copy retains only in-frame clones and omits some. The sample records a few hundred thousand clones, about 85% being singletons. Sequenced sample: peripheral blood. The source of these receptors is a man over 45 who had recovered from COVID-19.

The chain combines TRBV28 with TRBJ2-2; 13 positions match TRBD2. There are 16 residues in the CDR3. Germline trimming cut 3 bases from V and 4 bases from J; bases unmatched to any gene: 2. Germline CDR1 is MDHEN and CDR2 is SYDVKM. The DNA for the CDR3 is TGTGCCAGCAGTTTGCGGACTAGCGGGAGCACCGGGGAGCTGTTTTTT. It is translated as CASSLRTSGSTGELFF.

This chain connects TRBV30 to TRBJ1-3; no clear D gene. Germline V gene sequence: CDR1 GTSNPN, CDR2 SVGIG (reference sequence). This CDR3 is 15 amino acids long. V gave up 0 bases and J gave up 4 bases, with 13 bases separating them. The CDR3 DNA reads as TGTGCCTGGAGTGTACTAGGTCTCGGGGGAAACACCATATATTTT. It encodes CAWSVLGLGGNTIYF.

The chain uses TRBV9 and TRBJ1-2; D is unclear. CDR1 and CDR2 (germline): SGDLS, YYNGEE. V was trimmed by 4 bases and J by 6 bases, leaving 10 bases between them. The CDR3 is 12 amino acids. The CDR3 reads CASSPSGDGYTF. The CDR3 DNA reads TGTGCCAGCAGCCCCAGCGGAGATGGCTACACCTTC.

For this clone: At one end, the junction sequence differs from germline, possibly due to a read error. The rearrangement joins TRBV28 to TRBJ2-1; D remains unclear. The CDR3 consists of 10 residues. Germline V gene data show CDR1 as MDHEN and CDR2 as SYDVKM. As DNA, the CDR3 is TGTGTCAGCAGTGGCCTTGAGCAGTTCTTC. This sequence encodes CVSSGLEQFF.

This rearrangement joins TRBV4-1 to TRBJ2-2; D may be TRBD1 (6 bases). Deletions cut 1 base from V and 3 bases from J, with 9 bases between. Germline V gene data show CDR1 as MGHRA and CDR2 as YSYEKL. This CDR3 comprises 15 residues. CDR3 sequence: CASSQGTVYTGELFF. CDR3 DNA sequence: TGCGCCAGCAGCCAAGGGACAGTCTACACCGGGGAGCTGTTTTTT.

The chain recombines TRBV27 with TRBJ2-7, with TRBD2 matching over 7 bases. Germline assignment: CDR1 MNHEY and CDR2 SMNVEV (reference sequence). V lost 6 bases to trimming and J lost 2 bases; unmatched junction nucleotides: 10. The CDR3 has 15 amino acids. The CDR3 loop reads CASSSLAGTTYEQYF. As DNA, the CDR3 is TGTGCCAGCAGCTCTTTAGCGGGTACCACCTACGAGCAGTACTTC.

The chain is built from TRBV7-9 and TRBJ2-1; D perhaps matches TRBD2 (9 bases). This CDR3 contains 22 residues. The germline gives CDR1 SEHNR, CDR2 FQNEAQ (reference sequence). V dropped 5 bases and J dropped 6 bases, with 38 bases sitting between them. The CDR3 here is CASSNNQGQGWLGGRALNEQFF. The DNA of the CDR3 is TGTGCCAGCAGCAACAACCAAGGACAGGGTTGGCTAGGCGGGAGGGCCCTCAATGAGCAGTTCTTC. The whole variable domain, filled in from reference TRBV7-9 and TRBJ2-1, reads DTGVSQNPRHKITKRGQNVTFRCDPISEHNRLYWYRQTLGQGPEFLTYFQNEAQLEKSRLLSDRFSAERPKGSFSTLEIQRTEQGDSAMYLCASSNNQGQGWLGGRALNEQFFGPGTRLTVL.

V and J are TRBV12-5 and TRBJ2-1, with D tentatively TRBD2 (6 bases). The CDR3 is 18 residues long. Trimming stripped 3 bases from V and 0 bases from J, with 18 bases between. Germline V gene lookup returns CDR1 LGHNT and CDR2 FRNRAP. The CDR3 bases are TGTGCTAGTGGTTTTTCCACCCAGCGGGCCAGCTCCTACAATGAGCAGTTCTTC. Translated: CASGFSTQRASSYNEQFF.